The source of this TCR beta chain is a study of blood T cell repertoires in COVID-19. Germline V gives CDR1 MDHEN, CDR2 SYDVKM. This CDR3 has 16 residues. Trimming cost V 6 bases and J 10 bases; bases outside gene matches: 11. Sequencing was performed with immunoSEQ multiplex PCR; in TCRdb, only in-frame clones are kept and a portion is missing. The sample lists around 160,000 clones, roughly 89% seen once, with about 9.3% in the top ten. The chain links TRBV28 to TRBJ1-6; TRBD1 aligns across 11 bases. This TCR was sampled from an older woman with COVID-19, enrolled during active disease. Sequenced: peripheral blood. Here the CDR3 DNA reads TGTGCCAGCAGGCTGCCCGGACAGGGGGCGATCTCACCCCTCCACTTT. It translates to CASRLPGQGAISPLHF. Full variable domain (remainder filled in from reference TRBV28 and TRBJ1-6): DVKVTQSSRYLVKRTGEKVFLECVQDMDHENMFWYRQDPGLGLRLIYFSYDVKMKEKGDIPEGYSVSREKKERFSLILESASTNQTSMYLCASRLPGQGAISPLHFGNGTRLTVT.